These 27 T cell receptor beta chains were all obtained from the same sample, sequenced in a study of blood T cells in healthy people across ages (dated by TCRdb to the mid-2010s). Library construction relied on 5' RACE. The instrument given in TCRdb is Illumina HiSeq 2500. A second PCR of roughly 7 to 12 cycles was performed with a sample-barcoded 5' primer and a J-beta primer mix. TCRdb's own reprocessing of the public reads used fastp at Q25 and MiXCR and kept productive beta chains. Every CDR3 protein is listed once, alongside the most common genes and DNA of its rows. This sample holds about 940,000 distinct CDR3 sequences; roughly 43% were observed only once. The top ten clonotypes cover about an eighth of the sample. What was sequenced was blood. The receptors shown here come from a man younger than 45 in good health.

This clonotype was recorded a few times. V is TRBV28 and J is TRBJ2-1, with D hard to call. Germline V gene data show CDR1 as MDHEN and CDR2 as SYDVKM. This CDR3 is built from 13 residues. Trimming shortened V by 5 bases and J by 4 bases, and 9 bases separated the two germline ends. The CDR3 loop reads CASSVIGYNEQFF. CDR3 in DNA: TGTGCCAGCAGTGTGATCGGTTACAATGAGCAGTTCTTC.

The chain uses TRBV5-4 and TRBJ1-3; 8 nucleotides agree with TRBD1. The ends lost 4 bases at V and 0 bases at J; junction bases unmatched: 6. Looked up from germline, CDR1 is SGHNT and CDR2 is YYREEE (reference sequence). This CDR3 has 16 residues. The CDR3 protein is CASSRGTGSSGNTIYF. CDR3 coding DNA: TGTGCCAGCAGCCGAGGGACAGGCAGCTCTGGAAACACCATATATTTT.

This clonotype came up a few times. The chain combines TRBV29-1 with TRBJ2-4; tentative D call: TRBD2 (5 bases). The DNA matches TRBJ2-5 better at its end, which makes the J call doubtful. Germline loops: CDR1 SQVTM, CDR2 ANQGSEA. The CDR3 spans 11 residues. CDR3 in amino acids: CSGRDRETQYF. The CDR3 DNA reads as TGCTCGGGAAGGGATCGGGAGACCCAGTACTTC.

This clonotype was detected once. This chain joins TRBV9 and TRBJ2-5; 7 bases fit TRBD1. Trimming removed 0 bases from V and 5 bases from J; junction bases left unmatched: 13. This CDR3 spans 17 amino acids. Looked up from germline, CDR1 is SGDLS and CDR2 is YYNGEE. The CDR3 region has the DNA TGTGCCAGCAGCGTAGCTACAGGGGACCTCGAGGGGGAGACCCAGTACTTC. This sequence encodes CASSVATGDLEGETQYF.

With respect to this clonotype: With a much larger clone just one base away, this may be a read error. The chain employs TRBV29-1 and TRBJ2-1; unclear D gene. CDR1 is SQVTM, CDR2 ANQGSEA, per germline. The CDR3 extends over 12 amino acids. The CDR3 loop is CSAELDTDEQFF. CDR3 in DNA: TGCAGCGCTGAACTCGACACCGATGAGCAGTTCTTC.

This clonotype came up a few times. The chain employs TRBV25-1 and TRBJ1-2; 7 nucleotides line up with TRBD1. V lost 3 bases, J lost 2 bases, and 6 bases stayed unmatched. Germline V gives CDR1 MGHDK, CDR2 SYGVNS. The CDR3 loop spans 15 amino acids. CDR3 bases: TGTGCCAGCAGTGACTGGGACAGAGAAAACTATGGCTACACCTTC. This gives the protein CASSDWDRENYGYTF.

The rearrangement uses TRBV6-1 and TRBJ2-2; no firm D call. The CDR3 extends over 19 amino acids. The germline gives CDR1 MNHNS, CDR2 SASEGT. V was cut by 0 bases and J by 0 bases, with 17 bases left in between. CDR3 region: CASSEAKTRGRPNTGELFF. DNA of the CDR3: TGTGCCAGCAGTGAAGCAAAGACTCGTGGGCGGCCGAACACCGGGGAGCTGTTTTTT.

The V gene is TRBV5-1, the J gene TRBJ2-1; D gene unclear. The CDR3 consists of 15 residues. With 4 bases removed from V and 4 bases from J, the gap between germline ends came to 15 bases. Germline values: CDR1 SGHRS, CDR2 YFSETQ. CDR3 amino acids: CASSADASVYNEQFF. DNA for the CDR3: TGCGCCAGCAGCGCGGACGCTTCCGTATACAATGAGCAGTTCTTC.

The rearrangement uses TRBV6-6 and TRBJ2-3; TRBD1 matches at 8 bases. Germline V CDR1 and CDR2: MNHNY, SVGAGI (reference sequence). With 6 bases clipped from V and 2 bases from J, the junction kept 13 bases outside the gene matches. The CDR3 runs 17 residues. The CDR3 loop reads CASSPPSGGSFTDTQYF. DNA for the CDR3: TGTGCCAGCAGCCCTCCTTCAGGGGGCTCCTTCACAGATACGCAGTATTTT.

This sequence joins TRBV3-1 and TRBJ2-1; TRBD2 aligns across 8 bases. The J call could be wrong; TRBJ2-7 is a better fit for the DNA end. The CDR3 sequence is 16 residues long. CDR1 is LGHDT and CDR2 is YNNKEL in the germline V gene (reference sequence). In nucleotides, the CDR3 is TGTGCCAGCAGCCAACTTTCTAGCGGGTTCTACAATGAGCAGTACTTC. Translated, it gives CASSQLSSGFYNEQYF.

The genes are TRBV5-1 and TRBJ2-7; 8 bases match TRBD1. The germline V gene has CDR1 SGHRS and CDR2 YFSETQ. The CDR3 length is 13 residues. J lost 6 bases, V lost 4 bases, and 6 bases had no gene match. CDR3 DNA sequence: TGCGCCAGCAGCGTACAGGGGGAAGGCGAGCAGTACTTC. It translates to CASSVQGEGEQYF. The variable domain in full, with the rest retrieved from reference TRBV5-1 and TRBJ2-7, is KAGVTQTPRYLIKTRGQQVTLSCSPISGHRSVSWYQQTPGQGLQFLFEYFSETQRNKGNFPGRFSGRQFSNSRSEMNVSTLELGDSALYLCASSVQGEGEQYFGPGTRLTVT.

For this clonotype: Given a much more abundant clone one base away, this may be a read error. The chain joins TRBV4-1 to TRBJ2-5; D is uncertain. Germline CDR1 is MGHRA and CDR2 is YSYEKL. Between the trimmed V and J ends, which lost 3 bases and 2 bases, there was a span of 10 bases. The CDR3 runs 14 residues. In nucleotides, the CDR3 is TGCGCCAGCAGCCAGGACGGCCGACAAGAGACCCAGTACTTC. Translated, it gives CASSQDGRQETQYF.

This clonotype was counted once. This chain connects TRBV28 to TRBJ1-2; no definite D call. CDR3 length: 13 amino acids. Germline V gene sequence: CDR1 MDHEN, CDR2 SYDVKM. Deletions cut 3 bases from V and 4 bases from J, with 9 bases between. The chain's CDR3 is CASSFTDPYGYTF. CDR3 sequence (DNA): TGTGCCAGCAGTTTTACTGACCCCTATGGCTACACCTTC.

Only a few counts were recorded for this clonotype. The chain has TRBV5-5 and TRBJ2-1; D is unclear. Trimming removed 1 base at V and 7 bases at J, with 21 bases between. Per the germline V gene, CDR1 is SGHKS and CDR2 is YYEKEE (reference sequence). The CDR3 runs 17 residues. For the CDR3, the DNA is TGTGCCAGCAGCTTGAGTGTCGACCTCCTGCTCCGGAATGAGCAGTTCTTC. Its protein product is CASSLSVDLLLRNEQFF.

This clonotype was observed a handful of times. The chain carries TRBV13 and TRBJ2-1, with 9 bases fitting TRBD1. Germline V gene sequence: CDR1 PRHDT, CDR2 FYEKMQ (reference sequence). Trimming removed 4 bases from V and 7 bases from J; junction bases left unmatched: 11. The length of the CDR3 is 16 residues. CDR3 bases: TGTGCCAGCAGCTCCCGGACAGGGGTAATTACAAATGAGCAGTTCTTC. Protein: CASSSRTGVITNEQFF.

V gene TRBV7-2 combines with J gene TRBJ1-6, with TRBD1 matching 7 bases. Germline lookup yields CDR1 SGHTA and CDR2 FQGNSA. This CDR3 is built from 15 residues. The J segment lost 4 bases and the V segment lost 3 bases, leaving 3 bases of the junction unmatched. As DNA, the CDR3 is TGTGCCAGCAGCTTGCGACAGGGATATAATTCACCCCTCCACTTT. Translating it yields CASSLRQGYNSPLHF.

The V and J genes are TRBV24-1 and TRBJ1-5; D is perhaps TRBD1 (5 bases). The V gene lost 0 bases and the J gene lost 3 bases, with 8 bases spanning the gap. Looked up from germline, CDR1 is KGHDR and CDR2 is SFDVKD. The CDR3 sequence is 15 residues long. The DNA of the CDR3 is TGTGCCACCAGTGATTTGGAGGGGCACAATCAGCCCCAGCATTTT. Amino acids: CATSDLEGHNQPQHF.

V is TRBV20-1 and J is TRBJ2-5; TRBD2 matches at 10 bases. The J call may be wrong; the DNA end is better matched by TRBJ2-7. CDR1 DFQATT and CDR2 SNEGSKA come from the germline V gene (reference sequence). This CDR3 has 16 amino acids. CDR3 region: CSARALAGAETYEQYF. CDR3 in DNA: TGCAGTGCTAGAGCTCTAGCGGGGGCCGAAACCTACGAGCAGTACTTC.

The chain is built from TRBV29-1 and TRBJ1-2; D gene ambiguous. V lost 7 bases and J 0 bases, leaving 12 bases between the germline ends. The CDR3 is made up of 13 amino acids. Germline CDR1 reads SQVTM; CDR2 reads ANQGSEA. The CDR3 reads CSAAPGPNYGYTF. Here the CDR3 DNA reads TGCAGCGCTGCTCCAGGCCCTAACTATGGCTACACCTTC.

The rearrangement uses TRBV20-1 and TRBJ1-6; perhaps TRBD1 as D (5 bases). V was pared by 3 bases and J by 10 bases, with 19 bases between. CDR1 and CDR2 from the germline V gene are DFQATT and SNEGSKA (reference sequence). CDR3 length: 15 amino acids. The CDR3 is CSARGGGAINSPLHF. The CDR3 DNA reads TGCAGTGCTAGGGGGGGTGGGGCCATCAACTCACCCCTCCACTTT.

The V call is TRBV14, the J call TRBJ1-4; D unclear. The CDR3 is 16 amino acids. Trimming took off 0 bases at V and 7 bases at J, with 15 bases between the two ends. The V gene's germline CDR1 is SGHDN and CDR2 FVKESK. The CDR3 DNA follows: TGTGCCAGCAGCCAAGAATTGGGAGGACTTGGTGAAAAACTGTTTTTT. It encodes CASSQELGGLGEKLFF.

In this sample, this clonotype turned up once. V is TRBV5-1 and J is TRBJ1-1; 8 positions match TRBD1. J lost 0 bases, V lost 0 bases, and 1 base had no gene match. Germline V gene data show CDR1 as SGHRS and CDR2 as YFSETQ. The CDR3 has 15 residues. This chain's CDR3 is CASSLEGQVNTEAFF. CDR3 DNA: TGCGCCAGCAGCTTGGAGGGACAGGTGAACACTGAAGCTTTCTTT.

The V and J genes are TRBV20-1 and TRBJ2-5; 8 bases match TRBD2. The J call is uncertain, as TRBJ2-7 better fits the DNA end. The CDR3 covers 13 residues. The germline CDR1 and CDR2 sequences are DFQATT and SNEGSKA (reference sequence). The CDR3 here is CSATGLAGDEQYF. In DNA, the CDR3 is TGCAGTGCCACCGGACTAGCAGGTGACGAGCAGTACTTC.

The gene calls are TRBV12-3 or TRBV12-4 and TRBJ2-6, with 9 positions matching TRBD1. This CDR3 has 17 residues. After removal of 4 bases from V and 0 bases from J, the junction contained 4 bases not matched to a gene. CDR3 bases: TGTGCCAGCAGTTGGGGACAGGGCTACTCTGGGGCCAACGTCCTGACTTTC. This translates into CASSWGQGYSGANVLTF.

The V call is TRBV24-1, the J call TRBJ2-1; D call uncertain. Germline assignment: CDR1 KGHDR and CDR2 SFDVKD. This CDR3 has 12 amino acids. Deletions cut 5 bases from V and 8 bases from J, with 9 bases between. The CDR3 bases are TGTGCCACCAGTGTCCGGACGGATGAGCAGTTCTTC. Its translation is CATSVRTDEQFF.

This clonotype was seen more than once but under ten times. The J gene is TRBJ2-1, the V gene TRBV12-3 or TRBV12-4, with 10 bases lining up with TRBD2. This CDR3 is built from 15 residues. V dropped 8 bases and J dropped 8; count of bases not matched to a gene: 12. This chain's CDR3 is CASLIIAGGVDEQFF. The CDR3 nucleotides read TGTGCCAGCCTCATCATAGCGGGGGGTGTCGATGAGCAGTTCTTC.

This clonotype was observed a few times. The CDR3 sequence: CASSQDGTKETQYF. Here the CDR3 DNA reads TGCGCCAGCAGCCAAGACGGGACCAAAGAGACCCAGTACTTC. This chain joins TRBV4-1 and TRBJ2-5, with D possibly called TRBD1 or TRBD2 (5 bases each). Trimming took 0 bases from V and 3 from J, leaving 8 bases between them. In germline, CDR1 is MGHRA, CDR2 YSYEKL. The CDR3 is 14 amino acids.